This T cell receptor beta chain was identified during a study of blood T cell repertoires in COVID-19. This CDR3 contains 16 residues. Trimming left V 4 bases short and J 0 bases short, with 16 bases between. Germline values: CDR1 MDHEN, CDR2 SYDVKM. TCRdb keeps only in-frame clones here, not all; method: immunoSEQ multiplex PCR. The sample consists of under 40,000 clones, approximately 78% of them appearing once. What was sequenced was peripheral blood. The chain uses TRBV28 and TRBJ2-7, with a possible D match to TRBD2 (5 bases). This TCR was sampled from an older woman with acute or convalescent COVID-19. The CDR3 sequence: CASSYGPGKGSYEQYF. The CDR3 nucleotides are TGTGCCAGCAGTTACGGACCGGGGAAAGGCTCCTACGAGCAGTACTTC.